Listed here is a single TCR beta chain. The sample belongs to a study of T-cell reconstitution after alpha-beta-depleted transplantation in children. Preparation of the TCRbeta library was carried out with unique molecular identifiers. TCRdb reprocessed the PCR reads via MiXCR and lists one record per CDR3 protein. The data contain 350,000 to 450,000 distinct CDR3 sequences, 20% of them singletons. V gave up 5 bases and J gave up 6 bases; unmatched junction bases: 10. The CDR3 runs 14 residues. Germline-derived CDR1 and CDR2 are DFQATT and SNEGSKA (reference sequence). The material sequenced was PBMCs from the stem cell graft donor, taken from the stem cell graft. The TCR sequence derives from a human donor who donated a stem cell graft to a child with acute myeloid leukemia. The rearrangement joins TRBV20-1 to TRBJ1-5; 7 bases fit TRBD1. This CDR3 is CSAPQTGKGQPQHF. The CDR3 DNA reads TGCAGTGCTCCTCAGACAGGGAAGGGTCAGCCCCAGCATTTT.